This T cell receptor beta chain was recorded in a study of cytomegalovirus exposure and HLA in healthy donors. Study-level background: Genetic ancestry analysis placed approximately 78% of the approximately 390 donors that were genotyped in the Caucasian-associated cluster. Notes on the study in general: Some V segments, including TRBV6-2 and TRBV6-3, were excluded as indistinguishable. The likely explanation for a cluster of highly shared sequence variants was sequencing artifact.

PCR primers comprised 60 Vbeta and 13 Jbeta primers. TCRdb's copy holds only in-frame clones and misses some; the assay was immunoSEQ multiplex PCR. The data hold about 180,000 clones, with 80% observed a single time. The germline V gene encodes CDR1 KGHSH and CDR2 LQKENI. The CDR3 spans 17 residues. After removal of 0 bases from V and 9 bases from J, the junction contained 13 bases not matched to a gene. In regard to this clone: What it recognizes is unknown.

While unrecorded immune exposures were likely, the donors were nominally healthy when sampled. The clonotype was recovered from a girl aged 5 to 17 in good health and CMV-seropositive. J is TRBJ2-1 and V is TRBV18; the match to TRBD2 covers 8 bases. Sequenced: PBMCs. The CDR3 DNA follows: TGTGCCAGCTCACCACCGGTAGCGGGAAGGACCCTAGGTGAGCAGTTCTTC. This translates into CASSPPVAGRTLGEQFF.